One and the same sample provided the 5 T cell receptor beta chains below, sequenced in a study of beta chain features in type 1 diabetes. Every bit of the isolated RNA underwent reverse transcription, so sequencing read expressed TCRB transcripts. Produced via immunoSEQ multiplex PCR; TCRdb's table is partial and in-frame only. The table lists under 300,000 clones, 27% of them singletons, with around 4% in the top ten. Source material: central memory CD4+ T cells from blood. Source of these receptors: a man between 25 and 39 years old in good health.

A few counts support this clone. This sequence joins TRBV20-1 and TRBJ2-3, with D possibly being TRBD1 or TRBD2 (5 bases each). The CDR3 covers 11 residues. Germline values: CDR1 DFQATT, CDR2 SNEGSKA (reference sequence). Trimming removed 3 bases at V and 9 bases at J, with 10 bases between. This chain's CDR3 is CSASEGPTQYF. DNA for the CDR3: TGCAGTGCTAGTGAGGGACCAACGCAGTATTTT.

V usage is TRBV7-9 and J usage is TRBJ2-3; D possibly corresponds to TRBD2 (5 bases). Germline assignment: CDR1 SEHNR and CDR2 FQNEAQ (reference sequence). V was pared by 2 bases and J by 5 bases, with 11 bases between. The CDR3 has 14 residues. CDR3 loop: CASSLRLAEDTQYF. CDR3 nucleotides: TGTGCCAGCAGCTTACGGCTAGCCGAAGATACGCAGTATTTT. The entire variable domain, with the rest obtained from reference TRBV7-9 and TRBJ2-3, is as follows: DTGVSQNPRHKITKRGQNVTFRCDPISEHNRLYWYRQTLGQGPEFLTYFQNEAQLEKSRLLSDRFSAERPKGSFSTLEIQRTEQGDSAMYLCASSLRLAEDTQYFGPGTRLTVL.

CDR3 protein: CAISDGLSGSSYEQYF. In nucleotides, the CDR3 is TGTGCCATCAGTGACGGACTAAGCGGGAGTTCGTACGAGCAGTACTTC. The chain combines TRBV10-3 with TRBJ2-7; 8 nucleotides line up with TRBD2. CDR1 ENHRY and CDR2 SYGVKD come from the germline V gene. The CDR3 runs 16 residues. Germline trimming cut 3 bases from V and 4 bases from J; bases unmatched to any gene: 11.

This chain uses TRBV7-2 with TRBJ2-3; 11 bases line up with TRBD2. Looked up from germline, CDR1 is SGHTA and CDR2 is FQGNSA. V was clipped by 0 bases and J by 3 bases; unmatched bases: 8. The CDR3 runs to 18 residues. The CDR3 DNA reads TGTGCCAGCAGCTTAGCTCTTATCACTAGCGGGAGTACAGATACGCAGTATTTT. Protein sequence: CASSLALITSGSTDTQYF.

The chain employs TRBV6-1 and TRBJ2-5, with D maybe TRBD1 (5 bases). The end of the DNA aligns better with TRBJ2-7, so the J call may be wrong. Germline values: CDR1 MNHNS, CDR2 SASEGT. The length of the CDR3 is 15 residues. The CDR3 DNA follows: TGTGCCAGCACCAGAGAAGGGGATACCTCTTACGAGCAGTACTTC. Protein sequence: CASTREGDTSYEQYF.